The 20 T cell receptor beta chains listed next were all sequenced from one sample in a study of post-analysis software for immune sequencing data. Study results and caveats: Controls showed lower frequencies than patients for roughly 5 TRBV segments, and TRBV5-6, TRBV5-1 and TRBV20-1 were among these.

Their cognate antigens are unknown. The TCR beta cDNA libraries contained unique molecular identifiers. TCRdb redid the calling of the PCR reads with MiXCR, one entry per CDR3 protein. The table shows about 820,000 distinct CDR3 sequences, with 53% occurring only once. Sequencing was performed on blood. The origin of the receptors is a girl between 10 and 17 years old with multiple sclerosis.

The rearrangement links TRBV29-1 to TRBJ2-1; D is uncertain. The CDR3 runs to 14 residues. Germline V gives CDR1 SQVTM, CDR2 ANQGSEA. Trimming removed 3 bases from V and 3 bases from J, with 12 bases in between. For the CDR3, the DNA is TGCAGCGTTGAGGCTAGGATAAGCTACAATGAGCAGTTCTTC. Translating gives CSVEARISYNEQFF.

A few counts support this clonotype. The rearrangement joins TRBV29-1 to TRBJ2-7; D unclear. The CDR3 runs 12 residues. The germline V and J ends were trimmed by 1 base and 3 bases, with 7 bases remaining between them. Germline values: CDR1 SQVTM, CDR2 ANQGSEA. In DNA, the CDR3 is TGCAGCGTTGAAGGATCGCGCTACGAGCAGTACTTC. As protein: CSVEGSRYEQYF.

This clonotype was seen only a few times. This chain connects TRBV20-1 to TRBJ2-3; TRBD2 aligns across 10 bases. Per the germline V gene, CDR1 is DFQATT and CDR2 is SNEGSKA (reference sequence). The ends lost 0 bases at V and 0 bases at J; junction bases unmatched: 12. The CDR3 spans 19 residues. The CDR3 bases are TGCAGTGCTAGAGATCGTCTAGCGGGAGTGATATATAGCACAGATACGCAGTATTTT. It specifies CSARDRLAGVIYSTDTQYF.

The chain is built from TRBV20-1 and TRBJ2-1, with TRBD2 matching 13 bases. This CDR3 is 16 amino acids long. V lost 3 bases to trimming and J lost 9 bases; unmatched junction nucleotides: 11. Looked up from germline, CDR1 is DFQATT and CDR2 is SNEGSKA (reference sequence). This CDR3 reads CSARGTSGTQLAEQFF. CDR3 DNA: TGCAGTGCTAGGGGGACTAGCGGGACCCAGCTGGCTGAGCAGTTCTTC.

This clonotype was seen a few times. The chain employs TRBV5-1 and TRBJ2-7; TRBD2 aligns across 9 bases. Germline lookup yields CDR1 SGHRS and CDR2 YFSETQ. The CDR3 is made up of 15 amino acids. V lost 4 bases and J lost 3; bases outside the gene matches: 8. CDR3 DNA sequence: TGCGCCAGCAGCCCATCAGGACTAGCGTACTACGAGCAGTACTTC. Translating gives CASSPSGLAYYEQYF.

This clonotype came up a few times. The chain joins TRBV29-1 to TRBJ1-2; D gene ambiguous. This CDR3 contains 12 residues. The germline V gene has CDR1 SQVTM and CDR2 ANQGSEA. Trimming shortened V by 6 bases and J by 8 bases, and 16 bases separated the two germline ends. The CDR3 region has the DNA TGCAGCGTCCAAAACTCTGATGCAGGCTACACCTTC. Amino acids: CSVQNSDAGYTF.

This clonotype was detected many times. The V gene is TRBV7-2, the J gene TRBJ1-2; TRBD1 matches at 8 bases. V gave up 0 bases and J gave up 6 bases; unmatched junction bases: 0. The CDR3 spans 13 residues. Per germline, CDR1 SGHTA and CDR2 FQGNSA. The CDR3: CASSLADRDGYTF. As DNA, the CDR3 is TGTGCCAGCAGCTTAGCGGACAGGGATGGCTACACCTTC.

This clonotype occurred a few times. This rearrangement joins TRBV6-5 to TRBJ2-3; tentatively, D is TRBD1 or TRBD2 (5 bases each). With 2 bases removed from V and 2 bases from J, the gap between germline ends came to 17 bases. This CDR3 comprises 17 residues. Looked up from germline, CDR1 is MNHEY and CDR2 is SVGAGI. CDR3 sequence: CASSYLKGPMNTDTQYF. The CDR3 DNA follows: TGTGCCAGCAGTTACCTTAAGGGACCGATGAACACAGATACGCAGTATTTT.

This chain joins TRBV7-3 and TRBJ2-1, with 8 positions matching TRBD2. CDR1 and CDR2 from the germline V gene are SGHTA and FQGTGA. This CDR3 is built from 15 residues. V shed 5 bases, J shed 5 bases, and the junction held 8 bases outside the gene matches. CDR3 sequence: CASSAGLDPNNEQFF. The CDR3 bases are TGTGCCAGCAGCGCGGGACTAGATCCTAACAATGAGCAGTTCTTC. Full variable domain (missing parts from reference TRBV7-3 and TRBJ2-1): GAGVSQTPSNKVTEKGKYVELRCDPISGHTALYWYRQSLGQGPEFLIYFQGTGAADDSGLPNDRFFAVRPEGSVSTLKIQRTERGDSAVYLCASSAGLDPNNEQFFGPGTRLTVL.

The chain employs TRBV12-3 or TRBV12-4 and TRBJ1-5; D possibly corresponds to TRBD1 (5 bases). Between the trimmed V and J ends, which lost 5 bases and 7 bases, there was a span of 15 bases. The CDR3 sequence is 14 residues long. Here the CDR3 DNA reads TGTGCCAGCAGTCCCTCCGACGGGGGACAGCCCCAGCATTTT. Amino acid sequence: CASSPSDGGQPQHF.

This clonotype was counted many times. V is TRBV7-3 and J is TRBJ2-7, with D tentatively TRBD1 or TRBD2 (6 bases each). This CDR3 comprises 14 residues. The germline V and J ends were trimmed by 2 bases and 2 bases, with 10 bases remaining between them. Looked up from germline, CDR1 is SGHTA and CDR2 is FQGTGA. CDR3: CASSLSGGTYEQYF. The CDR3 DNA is TGTGCCAGCAGCTTATCCGGGGGCACCTACGAGCAGTACTTC. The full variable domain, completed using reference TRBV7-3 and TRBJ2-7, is GAGVSQTPSNKVTEKGKYVELRCDPISGHTALYWYRQSLGQGPEFLIYFQGTGAADDSGLPNDRFFAVRPEGSVSTLKIQRTERGDSAVYLCASSLSGGTYEQYFGPGTRLTVT.

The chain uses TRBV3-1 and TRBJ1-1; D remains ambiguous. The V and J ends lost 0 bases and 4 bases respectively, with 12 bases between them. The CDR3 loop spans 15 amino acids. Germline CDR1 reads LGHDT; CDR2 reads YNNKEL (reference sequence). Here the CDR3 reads CASSQERQISTEAFF. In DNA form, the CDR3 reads TGTGCCAGCAGCCAAGAACGTCAGATAAGCACTGAAGCTTTCTTT. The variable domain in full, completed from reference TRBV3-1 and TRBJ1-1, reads DTAVSQTPKYLVTQMGNDKSIKCEQNLGHDTMYWYKQDSKKFLKIMFSYNNKELIINETVPNRFSPKSPDKAHLNLHINSLELGDSAVYFCASSQERQISTEAFFGQGTRLTVV.

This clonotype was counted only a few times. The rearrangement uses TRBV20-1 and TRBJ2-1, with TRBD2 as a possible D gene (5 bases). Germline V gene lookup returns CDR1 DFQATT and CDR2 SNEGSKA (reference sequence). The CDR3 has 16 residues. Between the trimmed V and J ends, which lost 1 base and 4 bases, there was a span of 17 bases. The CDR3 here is CSARGSSTFSYNEQFF. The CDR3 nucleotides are TGCAGTGCTAGAGGGTCTAGCACCTTTTCTTACAATGAGCAGTTCTTC.

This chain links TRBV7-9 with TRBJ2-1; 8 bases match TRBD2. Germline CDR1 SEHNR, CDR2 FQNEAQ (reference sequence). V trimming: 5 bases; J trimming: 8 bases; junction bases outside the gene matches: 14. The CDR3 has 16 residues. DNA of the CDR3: TGTGCCAGCAGCCTAAGGGGCGGGGGGATCACAGATGAGCAGTTCTTC. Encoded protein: CASSLRGGGITDEQFF.

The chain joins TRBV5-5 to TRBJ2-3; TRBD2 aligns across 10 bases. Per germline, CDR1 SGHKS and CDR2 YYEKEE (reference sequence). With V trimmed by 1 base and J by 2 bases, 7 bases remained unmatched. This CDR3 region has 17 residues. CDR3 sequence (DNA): TGTGCCAGCAGCTTGCTAGCGGGGGCCGCTTCCACAGATACGCAGTATTTT. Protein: CASSLLAGAASTDTQYF.

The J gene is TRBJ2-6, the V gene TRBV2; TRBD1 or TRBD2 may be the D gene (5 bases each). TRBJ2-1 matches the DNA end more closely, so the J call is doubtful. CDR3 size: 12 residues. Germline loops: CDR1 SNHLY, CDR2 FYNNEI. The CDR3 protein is CASSERGVEQFF. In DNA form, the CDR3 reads TGTGCCAGCAGTGAGAGGGGTGTCGAGCAGTTCTTC.

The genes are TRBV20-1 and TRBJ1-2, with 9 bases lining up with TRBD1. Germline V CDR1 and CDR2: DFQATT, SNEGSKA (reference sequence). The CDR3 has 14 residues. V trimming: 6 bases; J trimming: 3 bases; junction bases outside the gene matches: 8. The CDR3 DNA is TGCAGTGCAACACAGGGGGCAGGGGACTATGGCTACACCTTC. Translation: CSATQGAGDYGYTF.

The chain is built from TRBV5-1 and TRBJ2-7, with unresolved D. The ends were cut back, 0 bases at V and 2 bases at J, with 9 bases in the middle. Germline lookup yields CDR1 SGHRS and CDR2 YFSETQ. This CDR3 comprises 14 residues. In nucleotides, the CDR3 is TGCGCCAGCAGCTTGGACAGCCTTCCCTACGAGCAGTACTTC. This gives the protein CASSLDSLPYEQYF.

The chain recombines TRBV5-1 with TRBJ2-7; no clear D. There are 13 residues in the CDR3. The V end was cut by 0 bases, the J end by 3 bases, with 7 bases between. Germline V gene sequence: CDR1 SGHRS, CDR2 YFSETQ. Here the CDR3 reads CASSLGGYYEQYF. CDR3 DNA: TGCGCCAGCAGCTTGGGCGGATACTACGAGCAGTACTTC.

CDR3 nucleotide sequence: TGTGCCAGCAGTTTATTTGGTTTCGGAGAGACCCAGTACTTC. As protein: CASSLFGFGETQYF. The J gene is TRBJ2-5, the V gene TRBV27; D is undetermined. CDR1 and CDR2 from the germline V gene are MNHEY and SMNVEV (reference sequence). This CDR3 has 14 amino acids. V lost 1 base to trimming and J lost 4 bases, with 10 bases between them.